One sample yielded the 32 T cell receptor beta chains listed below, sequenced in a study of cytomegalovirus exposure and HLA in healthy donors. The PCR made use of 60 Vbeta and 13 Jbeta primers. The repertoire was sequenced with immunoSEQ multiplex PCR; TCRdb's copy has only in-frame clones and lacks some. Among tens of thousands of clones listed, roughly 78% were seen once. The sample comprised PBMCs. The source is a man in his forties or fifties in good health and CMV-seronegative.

Here the CDR3 DNA reads TGTGCCAGCAGTTCCTGGGACAAGAAAGAGACCCAGTACTTC. This gives the protein CASSSWDKKETQYF. V is TRBV6-5 and J is TRBJ2-5, with D perhaps matching TRBD1 (6 bases). In germline, CDR1 is MNHEY, CDR2 SVGAGI. Trimming stripped 4 bases from V and 3 bases from J, with 12 bases between. The CDR3 runs to 14 residues.

The CDR3 loop is CASWTSENTGELFF. CDR3 coding DNA: TGCGCCAGCTGGACTAGCGAGAACACCGGGGAGCTGTTTTTT. This chain uses TRBV5-1 with TRBJ2-2; 9 bases are shared with TRBD2. The germline V gene encodes CDR1 SGHRS and CDR2 YFSETQ. V trimming: 7 bases; J trimming: 1 base; junction bases outside the gene matches: 2. The CDR3 runs 14 residues.

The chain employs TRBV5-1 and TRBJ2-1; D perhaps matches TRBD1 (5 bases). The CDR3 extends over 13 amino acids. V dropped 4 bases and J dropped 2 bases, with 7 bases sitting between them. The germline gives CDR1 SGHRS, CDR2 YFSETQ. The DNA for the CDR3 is TGCGCCAGCAGCGCAGGGACCTACAATGAGCAGTTCTTC. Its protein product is CASSAGTYNEQFF.

CDR3 nucleotides: TGTGCCAGCAGCAAAAATCGGGTACTTAGACGGGGGAGGGTCTACGAGCAGTACTTC. Translating gives CASSKNRVLRRGRVYEQYF. The chain recombines TRBV21-1 with TRBJ2-7; TRBD2 is the table's D call and was not checked against the DNA. TRBV21-1 is given as a pseudogene. The CDR3 extends over 19 amino acids.

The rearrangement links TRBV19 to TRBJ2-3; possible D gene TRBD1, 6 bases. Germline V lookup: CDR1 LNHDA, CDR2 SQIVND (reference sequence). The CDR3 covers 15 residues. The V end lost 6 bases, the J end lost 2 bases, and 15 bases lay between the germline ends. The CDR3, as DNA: TGTGCCAGTAGAACCCGGGACACCAACACAGATACGCAGTATTTT. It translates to CASRTRDTNTDTQYF.

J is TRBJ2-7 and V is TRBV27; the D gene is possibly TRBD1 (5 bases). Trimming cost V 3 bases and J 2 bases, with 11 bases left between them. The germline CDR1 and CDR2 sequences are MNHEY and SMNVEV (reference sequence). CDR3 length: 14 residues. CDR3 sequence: CASSFERGPYEQYF. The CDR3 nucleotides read TGTGCCAGCAGTTTCGAAAGGGGCCCCTACGAGCAGTACTTC.

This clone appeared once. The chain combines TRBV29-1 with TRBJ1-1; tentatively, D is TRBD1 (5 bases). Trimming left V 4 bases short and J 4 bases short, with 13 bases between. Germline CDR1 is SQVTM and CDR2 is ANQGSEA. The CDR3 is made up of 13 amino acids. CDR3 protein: CSVVQGRLTEAFF. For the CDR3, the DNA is TGCAGCGTTGTCCAGGGAAGGCTCACTGAAGCTTTCTTT. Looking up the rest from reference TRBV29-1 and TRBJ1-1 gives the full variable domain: SAVISQKPSRDICQRGTSLTIQCQVDSQVTMMFWYRQQPGQSLTLIATANQGSEATYESGFVIDKFPISRPNLTFSTLTVSNMSPEDSSIYLCSVVQGRLTEAFFGQGTRLTVV.

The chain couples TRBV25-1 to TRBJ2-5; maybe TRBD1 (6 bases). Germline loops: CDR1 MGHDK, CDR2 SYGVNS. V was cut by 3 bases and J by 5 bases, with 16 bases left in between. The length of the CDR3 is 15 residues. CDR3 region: CASSERQGMGETQYF. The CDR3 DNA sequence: TGTGCCAGCAGTGAGAGGCAGGGGATGGGGGAGACCCAGTACTTC. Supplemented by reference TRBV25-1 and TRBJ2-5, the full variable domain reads EADIYQTPRYLVIGTGKKITLECSQTMGHDKMYWYQQDPGMELHLIHYSYGVNSTEKGDLSSESTVSRIRTEHFPLTLESARPSHTSQYLCASSERQGMGETQYFGPGTRLLVL.

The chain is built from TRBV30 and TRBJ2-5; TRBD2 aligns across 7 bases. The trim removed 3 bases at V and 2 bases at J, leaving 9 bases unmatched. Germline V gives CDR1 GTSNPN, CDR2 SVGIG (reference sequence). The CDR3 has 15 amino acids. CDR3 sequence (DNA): TGTGCCTGGAGCACAACTAGCGCGGGGCAAGAGACCCAGTACTTC. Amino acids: CAWSTTSAGQETQYF.

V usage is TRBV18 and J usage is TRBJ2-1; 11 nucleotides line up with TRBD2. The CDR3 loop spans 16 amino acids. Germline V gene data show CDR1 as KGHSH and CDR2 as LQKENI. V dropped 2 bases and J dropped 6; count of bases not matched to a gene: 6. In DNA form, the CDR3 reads TGTGCCAGCTCACCAGCCCCTAGCGGGAGGCTCAATGAGCAGTTCTTC. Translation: CASSPAPSGRLNEQFF.

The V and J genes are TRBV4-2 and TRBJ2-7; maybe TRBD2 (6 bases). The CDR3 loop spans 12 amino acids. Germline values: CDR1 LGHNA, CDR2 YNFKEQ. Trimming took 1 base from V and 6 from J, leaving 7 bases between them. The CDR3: CASSQAEGEQYF. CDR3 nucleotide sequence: TGTGCCAGCAGCCAAGCGGAGGGCGAGCAGTACTTC.

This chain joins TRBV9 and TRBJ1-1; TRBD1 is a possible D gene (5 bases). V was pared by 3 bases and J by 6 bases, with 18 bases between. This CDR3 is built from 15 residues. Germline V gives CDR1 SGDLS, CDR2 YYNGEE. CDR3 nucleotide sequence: TGTGCCAGCAGCGCAGACGTGGGGGGGTCCTCTGAAGCTTTCTTT. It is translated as CASSADVGGSSEAFF.

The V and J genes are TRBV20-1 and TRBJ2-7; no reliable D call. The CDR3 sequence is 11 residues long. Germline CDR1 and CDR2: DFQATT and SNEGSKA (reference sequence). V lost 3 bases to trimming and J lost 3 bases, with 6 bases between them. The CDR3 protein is CSASNNYEQYF. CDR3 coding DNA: TGCAGTGCTAGTAACAACTACGAGCAGTACTTC.

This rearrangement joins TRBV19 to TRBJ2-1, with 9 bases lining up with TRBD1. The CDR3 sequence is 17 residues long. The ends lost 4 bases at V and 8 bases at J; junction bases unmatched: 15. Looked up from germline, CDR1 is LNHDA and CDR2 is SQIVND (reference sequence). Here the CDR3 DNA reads TGTGCCAGTAGTAGGGGATCTCCGGGACAGGGCGAGTATGAGCAGTTCTTC. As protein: CASSRGSPGQGEYEQFF.

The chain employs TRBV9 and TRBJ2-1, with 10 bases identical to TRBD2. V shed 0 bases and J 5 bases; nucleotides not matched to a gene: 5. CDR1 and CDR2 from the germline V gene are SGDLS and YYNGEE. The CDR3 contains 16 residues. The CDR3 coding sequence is TGTGCCAGCAGCGTAGACCTAGCGGGAGCTCACAATGAGCAGTTCTTC. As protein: CASSVDLAGAHNEQFF.

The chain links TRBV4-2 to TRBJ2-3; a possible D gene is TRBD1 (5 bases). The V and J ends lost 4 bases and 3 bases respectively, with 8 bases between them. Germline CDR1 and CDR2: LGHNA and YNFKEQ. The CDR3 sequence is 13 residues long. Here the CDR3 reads CASSPRVTDTQYF. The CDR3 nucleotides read TGTGCCAGCAGCCCCAGGGTAACAGATACGCAGTATTTT.

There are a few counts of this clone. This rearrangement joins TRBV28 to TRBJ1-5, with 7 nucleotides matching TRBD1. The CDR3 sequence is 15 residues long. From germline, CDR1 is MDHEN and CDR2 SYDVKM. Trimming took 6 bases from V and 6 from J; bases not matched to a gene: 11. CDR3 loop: CASRLSGTEGQPQHF. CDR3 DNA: TGTGCCAGCAGGCTCTCCGGGACAGAGGGTCAGCCCCAGCATTTT. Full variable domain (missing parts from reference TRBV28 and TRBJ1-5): DVKVTQSSRYLVKRTGEKVFLECVQDMDHENMFWYRQDPGLGLRLIYFSYDVKMKEKGDIPEGYSVSREKKERFSLILESASTNQTSMYLCASRLSGTEGQPQHFGDGTRLSIL.

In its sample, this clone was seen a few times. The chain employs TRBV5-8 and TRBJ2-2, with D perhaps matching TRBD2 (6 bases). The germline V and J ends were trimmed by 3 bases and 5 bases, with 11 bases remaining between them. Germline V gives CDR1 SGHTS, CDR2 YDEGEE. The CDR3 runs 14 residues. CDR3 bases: TGTGCCAGCAGCTCGGGACTTCTGACCGGGGAGCTGTTTTTT. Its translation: CASSSGLLTGELFF.

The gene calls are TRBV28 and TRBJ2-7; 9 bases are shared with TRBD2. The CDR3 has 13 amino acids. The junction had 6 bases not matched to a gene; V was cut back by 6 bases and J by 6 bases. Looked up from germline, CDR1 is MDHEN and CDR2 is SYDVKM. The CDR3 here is CASRDGTSSEQYF. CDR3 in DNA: TGTGCCAGCAGGGACGGGACTAGCAGCGAGCAGTACTTC.

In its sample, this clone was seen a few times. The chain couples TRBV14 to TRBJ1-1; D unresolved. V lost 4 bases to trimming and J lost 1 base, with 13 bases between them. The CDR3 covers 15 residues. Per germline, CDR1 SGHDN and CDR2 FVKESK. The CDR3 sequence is CASSPIGRGNTEAFF. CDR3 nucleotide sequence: TGTGCCAGCAGCCCCATAGGGCGGGGGAACACTGAAGCTTTCTTT.

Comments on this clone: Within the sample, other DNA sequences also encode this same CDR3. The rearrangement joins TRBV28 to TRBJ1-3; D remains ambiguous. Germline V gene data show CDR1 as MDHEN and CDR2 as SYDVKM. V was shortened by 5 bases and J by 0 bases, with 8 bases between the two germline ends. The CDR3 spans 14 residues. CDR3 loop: CASSLAGSGNTIYF. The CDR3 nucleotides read TGTGCCAGCAGTCTAGCAGGCTCTGGAAACACCATATATTTT.

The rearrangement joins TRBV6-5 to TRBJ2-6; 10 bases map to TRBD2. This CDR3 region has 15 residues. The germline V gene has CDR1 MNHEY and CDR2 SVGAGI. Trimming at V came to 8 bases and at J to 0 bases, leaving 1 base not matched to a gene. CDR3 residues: CASGLAASGANVLTF. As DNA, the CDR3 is TGTGCCAGCGGACTAGCGGCCTCTGGGGCCAACGTCCTGACTTTC.

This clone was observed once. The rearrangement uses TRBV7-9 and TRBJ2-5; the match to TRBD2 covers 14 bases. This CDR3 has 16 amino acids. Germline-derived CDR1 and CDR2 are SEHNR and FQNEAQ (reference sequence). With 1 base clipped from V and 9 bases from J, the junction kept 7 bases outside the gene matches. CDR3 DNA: TGTGCCAGCAGCTTAGGGACTAGCGGGAGGACACTGGCCCAGTACTTC. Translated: CASSLGTSGRTLAQYF.

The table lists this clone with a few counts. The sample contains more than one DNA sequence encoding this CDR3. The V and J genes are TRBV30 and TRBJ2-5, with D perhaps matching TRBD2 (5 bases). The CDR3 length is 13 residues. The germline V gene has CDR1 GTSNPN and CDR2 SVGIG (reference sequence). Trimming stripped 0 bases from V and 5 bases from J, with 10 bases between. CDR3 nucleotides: TGTGCCTGGAGTGTCCGGGGTGGGGAGACCCAGTACTTC. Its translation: CAWSVRGGETQYF.

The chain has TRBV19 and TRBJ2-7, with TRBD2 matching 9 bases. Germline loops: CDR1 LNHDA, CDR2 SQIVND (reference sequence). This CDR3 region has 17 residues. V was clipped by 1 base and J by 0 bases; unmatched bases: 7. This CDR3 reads CASSIAPSGAISYEQYF. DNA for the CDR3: TGTGCCAGTAGTATAGCTCCTAGCGGGGCTATCTCCTACGAGCAGTACTTC. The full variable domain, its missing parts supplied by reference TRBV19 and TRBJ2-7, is DGGITQSPKYLFRKEGQNVTLSCEQNLNHDAMYWYRQDPGQGLRLIYYSQIVNDFQKGDIAEGYSVSREKKESFPLTVTSAQKNPTAFYLCASSIAPSGAISYEQYFGPGTRLTVT.

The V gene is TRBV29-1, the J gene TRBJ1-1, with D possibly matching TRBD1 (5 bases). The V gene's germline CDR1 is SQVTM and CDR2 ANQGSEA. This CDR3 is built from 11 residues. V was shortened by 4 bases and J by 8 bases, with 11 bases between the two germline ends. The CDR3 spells CSVVYGGEAFF. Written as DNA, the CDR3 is TGCAGCGTTGTCTACGGGGGAGAAGCTTTCTTT.

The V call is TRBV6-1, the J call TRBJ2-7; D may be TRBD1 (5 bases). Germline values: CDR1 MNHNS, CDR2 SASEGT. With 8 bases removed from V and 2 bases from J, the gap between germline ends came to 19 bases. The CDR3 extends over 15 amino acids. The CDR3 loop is CASLDPTGAAYEQYF. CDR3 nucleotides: TGTGCCAGCCTTGACCCCACAGGAGCTGCCTACGAGCAGTACTTC.

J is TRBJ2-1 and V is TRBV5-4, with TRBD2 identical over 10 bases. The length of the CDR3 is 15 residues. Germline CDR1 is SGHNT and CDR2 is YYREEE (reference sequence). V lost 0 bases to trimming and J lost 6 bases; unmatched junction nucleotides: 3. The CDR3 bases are TGTGCCAGCAGCTTGGCACTAGCGGGAATCAATGAGCAGTTCTTC. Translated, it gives CASSLALAGINEQFF. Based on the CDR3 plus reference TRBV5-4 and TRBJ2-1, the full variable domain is ETGVTQSPTHLIKTRGQQVTLRCSSQSGHNTVSWYQQALGQGPQFIFQYYREEENGRGNFPPRFSGLQFPNYSSELNVNALELDDSALYLCASSLALAGINEQFFGPGTRLTVL.

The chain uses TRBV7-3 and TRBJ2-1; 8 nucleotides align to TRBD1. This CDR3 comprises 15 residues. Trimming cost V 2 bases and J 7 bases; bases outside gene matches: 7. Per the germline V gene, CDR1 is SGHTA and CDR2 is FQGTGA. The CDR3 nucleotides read TGTGCCAGCAGCTTATCCGGACAGGGTGGGAATGAGCAGTTCTTC. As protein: CASSLSGQGGNEQFF.

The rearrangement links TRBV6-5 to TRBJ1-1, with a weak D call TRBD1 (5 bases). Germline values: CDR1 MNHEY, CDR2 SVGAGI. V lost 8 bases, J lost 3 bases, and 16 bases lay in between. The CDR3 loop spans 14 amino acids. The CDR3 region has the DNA TGTGCCAGCCAAATAACTAAGGGGTACACTGAAGCTTTCTTT. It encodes CASQITKGYTEAFF.

The CDR3 spells CATSRAEEGGNGYTF. CDR3 nucleotides: TGTGCCACCAGCAGAGCTGAAGAGGGCGGAAATGGCTACACCTTC. The chain employs TRBV15 and TRBJ1-2; D gene unclear. The CDR3 covers 15 residues. CDR1 and CDR2 (germline): LNHNV, YYDKDF (reference sequence). The ends were cut back, 1 base at V and 6 bases at J, with 15 bases in the middle. Looking up the rest from reference TRBV15 and TRBJ1-2 gives the full variable domain: DAMVIQNPRYQVTQFGKPVTLSCSQTLNHNVMYWYQQKSSQAPKLLFHYYDKDFNNEADTPDNFQSRRPNTSFCFLDIRSPGLGDTAMYLCATSRAEEGGNGYTFGSGTRLTVV.

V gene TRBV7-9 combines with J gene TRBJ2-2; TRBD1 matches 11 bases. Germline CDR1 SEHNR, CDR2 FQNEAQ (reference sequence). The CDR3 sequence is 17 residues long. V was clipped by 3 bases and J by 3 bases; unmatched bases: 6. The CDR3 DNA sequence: TGTGCCAGCAGCTTCCCGGACAGGGGGCCATACACCGGGGAGCTGTTTTTT. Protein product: CASSFPDRGPYTGELFF.